The 30 T cell receptor beta chains presented below share a single source sample, sequenced in a study of T cells in localized non-small cell lung cancer. The method was immunoSEQ multiplex PCR; TCRdb's version includes in-frame clones alone and lacks a portion of them. The sample lists 59,000 or so clones; roughly 90% were seen once. Here the sequenced sample was peripheral blood, taken before any cancer treatment. These receptors originate from a man aged 40 to 75 with stage I lung adenocarcinoma.

V and J are TRBV7-6 and TRBJ1-3; D unresolved. The ends were cut back, 2 bases at V and 0 bases at J, with 8 bases in the middle. There are 15 residues in the CDR3. Germline loops: CDR1 SGHVS, CDR2 FNYEAQ. Here the CDR3 reads CASSLLALSGNTIYF. The CDR3 coding sequence is TGTGCCAGCAGCTTACTGGCACTCTCTGGAAACACCATATATTTT.

V gene TRBV28 combines with J gene TRBJ2-3; no firm D call. Germline loops: CDR1 MDHEN, CDR2 SYDVKM. The V and J ends lost 2 bases and 5 bases respectively, with 8 bases between them. CDR3 length: 13 amino acids. The CDR3 here is CASSLRLRDTQYF. The CDR3 DNA is TGTGCCAGCAGTTTAAGGCTTAGAGATACGCAGTATTTT.

The V call is TRBV6-1, the J call TRBJ1-2, with 7 positions matching TRBD1. The CDR3 sequence is 17 residues long. Germline V gives CDR1 MNHNS, CDR2 SASEGT. V trimming: 0 bases; J trimming: 4 bases; junction bases outside the gene matches: 11. The CDR3 coding sequence is TGTGCCAGCAGTGAAGCGCGAGGACAGGATATCCGCTATGGCTACACCTTC. Protein: CASSEARGQDIRYGYTF.

The rearrangement links TRBV30 to TRBJ2-7, with D perhaps assigned TRBD1 or TRBD2 (5 bases each). The germline V gene encodes CDR1 GTSNPN and CDR2 SVGIG (reference sequence). The CDR3 has 13 residues. Trimming left V 0 bases short and J 9 bases short, with 15 bases between. The CDR3 is CAWSVSRVGGQYF. The CDR3 DNA sequence: TGTGCCTGGAGTGTTTCACGCGTTGGGGGGCAGTACTTC.

V and J are TRBV5-1 and TRBJ2-7; TRBD2 agrees at 15 bases. Germline assignment: CDR1 SGHRS and CDR2 YFSETQ. This CDR3 is 15 amino acids long. With 4 bases clipped from V and 6 bases from J, the junction kept 5 bases outside the gene matches. The CDR3 nucleotides are TGCGCCAGCAGCCACTGGACTAGCGGGAGGGGCGAGCAGTACTTC. Protein sequence: CASSHWTSGRGEQYF.

The rearrangement links TRBV7-8 to TRBJ2-7; 9 nucleotides match TRBD2. Per germline, CDR1 SGHVS and CDR2 FQNEAQ. The CDR3 contains 15 residues. Trimming removed 6 bases from V and 0 bases from J; junction bases left unmatched: 6. In nucleotides, the CDR3 is TGTGCCAGCAGTCCATTTAGCGGGAGCTCCTACGAGCAGTACTTC. This encodes CASSPFSGSSYEQYF.

This sequence joins TRBV11-2 and TRBJ2-1; D is possibly TRBD1 or TRBD2 (5 bases each). CDR1 is SGHAT and CDR2 is FQNNGV in the germline V gene. This CDR3 contains 15 residues. The V gene lost 5 bases and the J gene lost 4 bases, with 15 bases spanning the gap. CDR3 nucleotide sequence: TGTGCCAGCAGCCCATCTGGGGGAAATTACAATGAGCAGTTCTTC. It codes for CASSPSGGNYNEQFF.

The rearrangement uses TRBV7-3 and TRBJ2-3; D tentatively fits TRBD1 or TRBD2 (5 bases each). The CDR3 is 14 amino acids. CDR1 and CDR2 (germline): SGHTA, FQGTGA. V dropped 5 bases and J dropped 6 bases, with 15 bases sitting between them. CDR3 in amino acids: CASSRGQGKDTQYF. The CDR3 DNA reads TGTGCCAGCAGCCGGGGCCAGGGAAAGGATACGCAGTATTTT.

The V gene is TRBV21-1, the J gene TRBJ2-2; the D call TRBD1 from the table was never checked on the DNA. TRBV21-1 is noted as a pseudogene. This CDR3 comprises 15 residues. The CDR3 loop reads CATPNRGRGTGELFF. The CDR3 coding sequence is TGTGCCACCCCAAACAGGGGGCGCGGGACCGGGGAGCTGTTTTTT.

This chain uses TRBV7-9 with TRBJ1-3; D not resolved. This CDR3 comprises 15 residues. The germline gives CDR1 SEHNR, CDR2 FQNEAQ (reference sequence). With 4 bases removed from V and 7 bases from J, the gap between germline ends came to 17 bases. CDR3: CASSSGLNGWNTIYF. CDR3 bases: TGTGCCAGCAGCTCCGGGCTGAATGGATGGAACACCATATATTTT. Variable domain in full (rest from reference TRBV7-9 and TRBJ1-3): DTGVSQNPRHKITKRGQNVTFRCDPISEHNRLYWYRQTLGQGPEFLTYFQNEAQLEKSRLLSDRFSAERPKGSFSTLEIQRTEQGDSAMYLCASSSGLNGWNTIYFGEGSWLTVV.

The chain combines TRBV19 with TRBJ1-2; 8 nucleotides agree with TRBD1. With V trimmed by 2 bases and J by 5 bases, 7 bases remained unmatched. This CDR3 is 15 amino acids long. Germline V gene sequence: CDR1 LNHDA, CDR2 SQIVND (reference sequence). The CDR3 protein is CASSIIAGQGYGYTF. DNA of the CDR3: TGTGCCAGTAGTATAATCGCCGGACAGGGATATGGCTACACCTTC.

This rearrangement joins TRBV27 to TRBJ2-3; D not certain. The CDR3 totals 13 residues. V was shortened by 6 bases and J by 2 bases, with 9 bases between the two germline ends. Germline values: CDR1 MNHEY, CDR2 SMNVEV (reference sequence). In nucleotides, the CDR3 is TGTGCCAGCAGCTTGTCATACACAGATACGCAGTATTTT. Translating gives CASSLSYTDTQYF.

CDR3 region: CAWSPVATNEKLFF. CDR3 bases: TGTGCCTGGAGTCCCGTGGCAACTAATGAAAAACTGTTTTTT. The chain recombines TRBV30 with TRBJ1-4, with D unclear. Germline V CDR1 and CDR2: GTSNPN, SVGIG (reference sequence). The V gene lost 2 bases and the J gene lost 0 bases, with 7 bases spanning the gap. The CDR3 contains 14 residues.

This chain links TRBV19 with TRBJ2-3; no clear D. The V end lost 3 bases, the J end lost 4 bases, and 17 bases lay between the germline ends. Germline V CDR1 and CDR2: LNHDA, SQIVND (reference sequence). CDR3 length: 16 amino acids. CDR3: CASSIYRAQAADTQYF. CDR3 nucleotides: TGTGCCAGTAGTATTTATCGCGCCCAGGCCGCAGATACGCAGTATTTT.

The chain has TRBV6-1 and TRBJ2-7; the match to TRBD2 covers 9 bases. CDR1 and CDR2 (germline): MNHNS, SASEGT. The CDR3 runs 13 residues. V gave up 8 bases and J gave up 2 bases; unmatched junction bases: 4. The CDR3 loop is CASLAGGTYEQYF. CDR3 DNA sequence: TGTGCCAGCTTGGCGGGAGGGACCTACGAGCAGTACTTC.

The rearrangement links TRBV7-2 to TRBJ2-3; tentative D call: TRBD1 (5 bases). V was trimmed by 6 bases and J by 0 bases, leaving 16 bases between them. Germline-derived CDR1 and CDR2 are SGHTA and FQGNSA. CDR3 length: 16 residues. CDR3: CASSLRGPYSTDTQYF. For the CDR3, the DNA is TGTGCCAGCAGTCTAAGGGGCCCTTATAGCACAGATACGCAGTATTTT. Full variable domain (rest looked up from reference TRBV7-2 and TRBJ2-3): GAGVSQSPSNKVTEKGKDVELRCDPISGHTALYWYRQSLGQGLEFLIYFQGNSAPDKSGLPSDRFSAERTGGSVSTLTIQRTQQEDSAVYLCASSLRGPYSTDTQYFGPGTRLTVL.

Points on this clone: A read error may account for a junction end that differs from germline. V is TRBV7-7 and J is TRBJ2-5, with 10 positions matching TRBD2. This CDR3 contains 16 residues. Germline CDR1 and CDR2: SSHAT and FNYEAQ (reference sequence). CDR3 protein: CASSPVGAGGSETQYF. DNA of the CDR3: TGTGCTAGCAGCCCCGTCGGAGCGGGAGGGTCAGAGACCCAGTACTTC. Using reference TRBV7-7 and TRBJ2-5 for the parts outside the CDR3, the full variable domain is GAGVSQSPRYKVTKRGQDVTLRCDPISSHATLYWYQQALGQGPEFLTYFNYEAQPDKSGLPSDRFSAERPEGSISTLTIQRTEQRDSAMYRCASSPVGAGGSETQYFGPGTRLLVL.

The gene calls are TRBV6-5 and TRBJ1-2; tentative D call: TRBD1 (6 bases). There are 15 residues in the CDR3. Germline values: CDR1 MNHEY, CDR2 SVGAGI. Between the trimmed V and J ends, which lost 5 bases and 4 bases, there was a span of 17 bases. Written as DNA, the CDR3 is TGTGCCAGCAGTCCAGTGGGGGGGGCGGGCTATGGCTACACCTTC. This encodes CASSPVGGAGYGYTF.

This rearrangement joins TRBV18 to TRBJ1-4; TRBD1 matches at 8 bases. Germline CDR1 KGHSH, CDR2 LQKENI. CDR3 size: 14 residues. After removal of 1 base from V and 8 bases from J, the junction contained 3 bases not matched to a gene. CDR3 coding DNA: TGTGCCAGCTCACCACAGACAGGGGCCGAAAAACTGTTTTTT. Translation gives CASSPQTGAEKLFF. Full variable domain (remainder filled in from reference TRBV18 and TRBJ1-4): NAGVMQNPRHLVRRRGQEARLRCSPMKGHSHVYWYRQLPEEGLKFMVYLQKENIIDESGMPKERFSAEFPKEGPSILRIQQVVRGDSAAYFCASSPQTGAEKLFFGSGTQLSVL.

The genes are TRBV28 and TRBJ2-7; 9 nucleotides match TRBD2. The junction had 10 bases not matched to a gene; V was cut back by 4 bases and J by 3 bases. Germline values: CDR1 MDHEN, CDR2 SYDVKM. This CDR3 is 16 amino acids long. This CDR3 reads CASSSGGGAAIYEQYF. The CDR3 DNA follows: TGTGCCAGCAGTTCCGGCGGGGGGGCAGCGATCTACGAGCAGTACTTC.

In nucleotides, the CDR3 is TGCAGTGCTACCAGCACCGGGGAGCTGTTTTTT. It encodes CSATSTGELFF. J is TRBJ2-2 and V is TRBV20-1, with D unclear. Per germline, CDR1 DFQATT and CDR2 SNEGSKA (reference sequence). The length of the CDR3 is 11 residues. V gave up 4 bases and J gave up 4 bases, with 4 bases separating them.

V gene TRBV28 combines with J gene TRBJ2-7, with D tentatively TRBD2 (6 bases). The CDR3 length is 13 residues. The germline V gene has CDR1 MDHEN and CDR2 SYDVKM. V was cut by 7 bases and J by 9 bases, with 19 bases left in between. The DNA for the CDR3 is TGTGCCAGCACCGACCCGGGTAGGCGGGGGCAGTACTTC. Its protein product is CASTDPGRRGQYF.

This rearrangement joins TRBV10-3 to TRBJ2-7, with TRBD1 matching 10 bases. V trimming: 8 bases; J trimming: 2 bases; junction bases outside the gene matches: 9. The CDR3 spans 15 residues. CDR1 is ENHRY and CDR2 is SYGVKD in the germline V gene. This CDR3 reads CAIARGQGGTYEQYF. CDR3 DNA sequence: TGTGCCATCGCACGCGGACAGGGGGGGACCTACGAGCAGTACTTC.

J is TRBJ1-2 and V is TRBV9; D may be TRBD1 (5 bases). Trimming removed 0 bases from V and 0 bases from J, with 18 bases in between. This CDR3 comprises 18 residues. Per the germline V gene, CDR1 is SGDLS and CDR2 is YYNGEE. Here the CDR3 reads CASSVEVGRAVANYGYTF. The DNA for the CDR3 is TGTGCCAGCAGCGTAGAGGTGGGCAGGGCTGTAGCTAACTATGGCTACACCTTC.

V is TRBV14 and J is TRBJ2-3; D is undetermined. Germline V lookup: CDR1 SGHDN, CDR2 FVKESK. CDR3 size: 13 residues. V was trimmed by 1 base and J by 7 bases, leaving 9 bases between them. As DNA, the CDR3 is TGTGCCAGCAGCCAAGCCGACTTGAATACGCAGTATTTT. Its translation is CASSQADLNTQYF. Together with reference TRBV14 and TRBJ2-3, the CDR3 gives the full variable domain: EAGVTQFPSHSVIEKGQTVTLRCDPISGHDNLYWYRRVMGKEIKFLLHFVKESKQDESGMPNNRFLAERTGGTYSTLKVQPAELEDSGVYFCASSQADLNTQYFGPGTRLTVL.

The chain links TRBV10-3 to TRBJ2-3; 9 bases map to TRBD2. The V segment lost 0 bases and the J segment 6 bases; nucleotides outside the gene matches: 4. CDR1 is ENHRY and CDR2 is SYGVKD in the germline V gene. CDR3 size: 15 residues. CDR3 in amino acids: CAISESSGSADTQYF. CDR3 DNA: TGTGCCATCAGTGAGTCTAGCGGGAGCGCCGATACGCAGTATTTT.

The V and J genes are TRBV27 and TRBJ2-3; 10 bases map to TRBD2. CDR3 size: 15 residues. V was clipped by 5 bases and J by 2 bases; unmatched bases: 4. From germline, CDR1 is MNHEY and CDR2 SMNVEV (reference sequence). Written as DNA, the CDR3 is TGTGCCAGCAGTGTAGGACTAGCGGACACAGATACGCAGTATTTT. As protein: CASSVGLADTDTQYF.

This clone was recorded only once. Here the CDR3 reads CASTTGGNQPQHF. As DNA, the CDR3 is TGTGCCAGCACTACCGGGGGGAATCAGCCCCAGCATTTT. The chain carries TRBV28 and TRBJ1-5, with D possibly TRBD1 on 5 matching bases. CDR1 and CDR2 (germline): MDHEN, SYDVKM. V was shortened by 7 bases and J by 4 bases, with 11 bases between the two germline ends. The CDR3 consists of 13 residues.

The CDR3 bases are TGTGCCAGCAGCCGGGACGGTAACACTGAAGCTTTCTTT. It codes for CASSRDGNTEAFF. V is TRBV5-4 and J is TRBJ1-1, with D perhaps matching TRBD1 (5 bases). With 4 bases removed from V and 2 bases from J, the gap between germline ends came to 9 bases. Germline V gene lookup returns CDR1 SGHNT and CDR2 YYREEE (reference sequence). This CDR3 is 13 amino acids long.

V usage is TRBV9 and J usage is TRBJ2-1; TRBD2 might be the D (6 bases). V dropped 0 bases and J dropped 4 bases, with 11 bases sitting between them. Looked up from germline, CDR1 is SGDLS and CDR2 is YYNGEE. The length of the CDR3 is 15 residues. The CDR3 spells CASSVAGARYNEQFF. The CDR3 DNA reads TGTGCCAGCAGCGTAGCGGGAGCCCGTTACAATGAGCAGTTCTTC.